A single sample gave rise to the 7 T cell receptor beta chains below, sequenced in a study of beta chain features in type 1 diabetes. Findings and caveats of the study: Shortening of TCRB CDR3s, moderate but significant, appeared in all four CD4+ subsets of Type 1 diabetes patients.

The study reverse transcribed the entire isolated RNA, so it sequenced expressed TCRB transcripts. Using immunoSEQ multiplex PCR, the repertoire was profiled, and TCRdb retains in-frame clones only, with some absent. The data hold more than 300,000 clones, with over 9% observed a single time. The antigens these receptors bind are not known. The sequencing input was central memory CD4+ T cells from blood. Every receptor here comes from a man aged 25-45 years with type 1 diabetes.

This clone was picked up a small number of times. J is TRBJ2-1 and V is TRBV7-3; D is uncertain. Germline loops: CDR1 SGHTA, CDR2 FQGTGA. CDR3 length equals 14 residues. Trimming removed 0 bases from V and 8 bases from J, with 11 bases in between. CDR3: CASSLTMAADEQFF. The CDR3 coding sequence is TGTGCCAGCAGCTTAACTATGGCGGCAGATGAGCAGTTCTTC. The full variable domain, rest sourced from reference TRBV7-3 and TRBJ2-1, is GAGVSQTPSNKVTEKGKYVELRCDPISGHTALYWYRQSLGQGPEFLIYFQGTGAADDSGLPNDRFFAVRPEGSVSTLKIQRTERGDSAVYLCASSLTMAADEQFFGPGTRLTVL.

This clone was seen a few times. V gene TRBV10-3 combines with J gene TRBJ2-7; D perhaps matches TRBD1 (6 bases). The CDR3 runs 14 residues. Germline V gene sequence: CDR1 ENHRY, CDR2 SYGVKD. Trimming pared 5 bases from V and 0 bases from J, leaving 11 bases between. CDR3 loop: CAISPGTSSYEQYF. The CDR3 DNA follows: TGTGCCATCAGTCCCGGGACATCCTCCTACGAGCAGTACTTC.

The chain is built from TRBV5-6 and TRBJ2-2; the D gene is possibly TRBD2 (8 bases). This CDR3 region has 16 residues. V was pared by 6 bases and J by 2 bases, with 17 bases between. The germline V gene encodes CDR1 SGHDT and CDR2 YYEEEE. CDR3 DNA: TGTGCCAGCACCAGGGGGGCGGGAGGAAACACCGGGGAGCTGTTTTTT. Amino acid sequence: CASTRGAGGNTGELFF.

V is TRBV5-1 and J is TRBJ2-2, with D uncertain. The CDR3 has 14 residues. Germline assignment: CDR1 SGHRS and CDR2 YFSETQ. With 4 bases removed from V and 2 bases from J, the gap between germline ends came to 9 bases. CDR3: CASSADVNTGELFF. CDR3 DNA sequence: TGCGCCAGCAGCGCGGACGTAAACACCGGGGAGCTGTTTTTT.

This chain connects TRBV5-6 to TRBJ2-7; TRBD1 aligns across 8 bases. J was trimmed by 5 bases and V by 4 bases; bases with no gene match: 8. Per the germline V gene, CDR1 is SGHDT and CDR2 is YYEEEE. The CDR3 spans 14 residues. The CDR3 DNA reads as TGTGCCAGCAGCGTTAGGACAGGGTACGACGAGCAGTACTTC. Translating it yields CASSVRTGYDEQYF.

The chain employs TRBV6-6 and TRBJ1-5; D remains ambiguous. This CDR3 is 14 amino acids long. Trimming took off 0 bases at V and 9 bases at J, with 12 bases between the two ends. The germline V gene has CDR1 MNHNY and CDR2 SVGAGI (reference sequence). The CDR3 sequence: CASSYSLNSPPQHF. The DNA of the CDR3 is TGTGCCAGCAGTTACTCCCTAAACAGCCCGCCCCAGCATTTT.

This clone turned up a few times. The chain joins TRBV19 to TRBJ2-2, with D possibly TRBD1 on 6 matching bases. Germline lookup yields CDR1 LNHDA and CDR2 SQIVND (reference sequence). Between the trimmed V and J ends, which lost 7 bases and 0 bases, there was a span of 9 bases. The CDR3 consists of 14 residues. CDR3 in amino acids: CASNEGANTGELFF. In DNA form, the CDR3 reads TGTGCCAGTAATGAGGGGGCGAACACCGGGGAGCTGTTTTTT.